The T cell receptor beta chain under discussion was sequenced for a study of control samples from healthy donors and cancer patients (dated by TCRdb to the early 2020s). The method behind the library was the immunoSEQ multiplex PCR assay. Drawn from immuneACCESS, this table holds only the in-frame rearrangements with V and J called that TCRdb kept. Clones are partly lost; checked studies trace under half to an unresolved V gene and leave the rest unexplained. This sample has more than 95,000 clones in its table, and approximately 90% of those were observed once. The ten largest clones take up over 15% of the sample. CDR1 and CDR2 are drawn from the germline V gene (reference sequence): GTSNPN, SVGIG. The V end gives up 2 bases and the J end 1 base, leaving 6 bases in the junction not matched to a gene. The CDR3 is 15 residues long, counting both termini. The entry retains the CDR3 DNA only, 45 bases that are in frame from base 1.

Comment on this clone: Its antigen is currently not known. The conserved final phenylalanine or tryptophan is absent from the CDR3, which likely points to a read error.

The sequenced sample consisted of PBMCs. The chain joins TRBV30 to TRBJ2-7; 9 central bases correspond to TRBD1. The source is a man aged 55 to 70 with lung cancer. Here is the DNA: TGTGCCTGGAGTCAAACCGGGACAGGGTCCTACGAGCAGTACGGC. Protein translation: CAWSQTGTGSYEQYG.